The 18 T cell receptor beta chains given below trace back to one sample, sequenced in a study of T cells after yellow fever vaccination. TCRdb used MiXCR to reprocess the 5' RACE reads, holding one entry per CDR3 protein. The repertoire holds some 500,000 distinct CDR3 sequences, with 13% as singletons. Specimen: PBMCs, collected on the day of the yellow fever booster vaccination. These receptors were obtained from a man aged 30 to 45 who received the YFV17D yellow fever vaccine.

The table lists this clonotype with a few counts. The J gene is TRBJ2-7, the V gene TRBV5-5; D remains unclear. Trimming shortened V by 5 bases and J by 4 bases, and 10 bases separated the two germline ends. This CDR3 has 12 amino acids. Germline CDR1 and CDR2: SGHKS and YYEKEE (reference sequence). The CDR3 loop reads CASSDWEYEQYF. The CDR3, as DNA: TGTGCCAGCAGTGATTGGGAATACGAGCAGTACTTC.

This sequence joins TRBV3-1 and TRBJ2-7; D is undetermined. This CDR3 comprises 14 residues. Trimming pared 0 bases from V and 2 bases from J, leaving 8 bases between. Germline V lookup: CDR1 LGHDT, CDR2 YNNKEL (reference sequence). CDR3 residues: CASSQDRATYEQYF. Here the CDR3 DNA reads TGTGCCAGCAGCCAAGATAGGGCTACCTACGAGCAGTACTTC.

This clonotype was detected many times. The V gene is TRBV5-1, the J gene TRBJ2-3; 11 positions agree with TRBD2. From germline, CDR1 is SGHRS and CDR2 YFSETQ. Germline trimming cut 4 bases from V and 2 bases from J; bases unmatched to any gene: 6. The CDR3 is 16 amino acids. CDR3 nucleotide sequence: TGCGCCAGCAGCGGGGAGACTAGCGGGAACACAGATACGCAGTATTTT. This gives the protein CASSGETSGNTDTQYF. Complete variable domain (other parts from reference TRBV5-1 and TRBJ2-3): KAGVTQTPRYLIKTRGQQVTLSCSPISGHRSVSWYQQTPGQGLQFLFEYFSETQRNKGNFPGRFSGRQFSNSRSEMNVSTLELGDSALYLCASSGETSGNTDTQYFGPGTRLTVL.

This clonotype was observed a few times. The chain recombines TRBV20-1 with TRBJ1-5; D is undetermined. The CDR3 covers 15 residues. The V gene's germline CDR1 is DFQATT and CDR2 SNEGSKA (reference sequence). The V end lost 6 bases, the J end lost 6 bases, and 21 bases lay between the germline ends. CDR3 in amino acids: CSATRVAEALQPQHF. In DNA, the CDR3 is TGCAGTGCCACGAGGGTCGCGGAGGCACTTCAGCCCCAGCATTTT.

This clonotype was seen a handful of times. The chain links TRBV6-1 to TRBJ2-7; D assignment may be TRBD1 or TRBD2 (6 bases each). V was pared by 6 bases and J by 4 bases, with 16 bases between. The CDR3 runs 14 residues. The germline V gene encodes CDR1 MNHNS and CDR2 SASEGT. CDR3 amino acids: CASSAGAAGYEQYF. The CDR3 DNA sequence: TGTGCCAGCAGCGCAGGGGCGGCGGGGTACGAGCAGTACTTC.

The chain recombines TRBV7-9 with TRBJ2-7; no reliable D call. CDR1 and CDR2 from the germline V gene are SEHNR and FQNEAQ (reference sequence). CDR3 length: 14 amino acids. Trimming removed 5 bases at V and 0 bases at J, with 11 bases between. Written as DNA, the CDR3 is TGTGCCAGCAGCCCCATAGGACCCTCCTACGAGCAGTACTTC. Protein sequence: CASSPIGPSYEQYF.

V gene TRBV5-1 combines with J gene TRBJ2-7, with D maybe TRBD2 (6 bases). Germline V gene sequence: CDR1 SGHRS, CDR2 YFSETQ. The length of the CDR3 is 15 residues. Trimming cost V 2 bases and J 4 bases, with 16 bases left between them. CDR3 in amino acids: CASSFSSGPQYEQYF. Here the CDR3 DNA reads TGCGCCAGCAGCTTCTCGAGCGGGCCCCAGTACGAGCAGTACTTC.

This clonotype came up a few times. The chain carries TRBV27 and TRBJ1-6; 8 positions agree with TRBD1. Losses at the gene ends were 5 bases for V and 15 bases for J; bases not matched to a gene: 12. This CDR3 contains 14 residues. Per germline, CDR1 MNHEY and CDR2 SMNVEV (reference sequence). The chain's CDR3 is CASSASGGRGHLHF. In DNA, the CDR3 is TGTGCCAGCAGTGCTTCAGGGGGCAGGGGACACCTCCACTTT.

This clonotype has just a few counts. The chain couples TRBV4-2 to TRBJ1-1; 9 positions match TRBD1. CDR3 length equals 14 residues. Germline-derived CDR1 and CDR2 are LGHNA and YNFKEQ. Losses at the gene ends were 4 bases for V and 5 bases for J; bases not matched to a gene: 5. CDR3 DNA sequence: TGTGCCAGCAGCCTCGAGACAGGGGGTACTGAAGCTTTCTTT. Residues: CASSLETGGTEAFF.

This rearrangement joins TRBV20-1 to TRBJ2-1, with TRBD1 identical over 9 bases. This CDR3 has 14 residues. Germline assignment: CDR1 DFQATT and CDR2 SNEGSKA (reference sequence). After removal of 6 bases from V and 8 bases from J, the junction contained 11 bases not matched to a gene. The DNA for the CDR3 is TGCAGTGCCACAGGGGGCGCGGGGGACGATGAGCAGTTCTTC. Protein product: CSATGGAGDDEQFF.

This clonotype was observed at least ten times. The chain joins TRBV20-1 to TRBJ1-1; D unresolved. CDR3 length equals 11 residues. V lost 5 bases to trimming and J lost 2 bases, with 6 bases between them. The germline V gene has CDR1 DFQATT and CDR2 SNEGSKA (reference sequence). CDR3 nucleotides: TGCAGTGCTCGGCTAAACACTGAAGCTTTCTTT. Translated, it gives CSARLNTEAFF.

This clonotype was seen more than once but under ten times. The chain is built from TRBV6-2 or TRBV6-3 and TRBJ2-4; 10 nucleotides align to TRBD1. CDR3 length: 16 amino acids. J gave up 7 bases and V 5 bases, and 11 bases lay outside the gene matches. Germline values: CDR1 MNHEY, CDR2 SVGEGT. The DNA for the CDR3 is TGTGCCAGCAGTCAAGAGGGACAGGGGCTCTTGAACATTCAGTACTTC. Its protein product is CASSQEGQGLLNIQYF.

The chain links TRBV12-3 or TRBV12-4 to TRBJ2-7; D call uncertain. The CDR3 totals 14 residues. The germline V and J ends were trimmed by 6 bases and 3 bases, with 15 bases remaining between them. CDR3 residues: CASRPTELVYEQYF. In DNA, the CDR3 is TGTGCCAGCAGGCCCACGGAGCTGGTCTACGAGCAGTACTTC.

About this clonotype: One junction end disagrees with the germline gene, perhaps due to a read error. The chain links TRBV12-3 or TRBV12-4 to TRBJ2-2; D unresolved. There are 13 residues in the CDR3. As DNA, the CDR3 is TGTGCCAGCAGCTTAGACTTCACCGGGGAGCTGTTTTTT. It yields the protein CASSLDFTGELFF.

A remark on this clonotype: The junction shows a germline mismatch at one end, possibly a read error. V is TRBV18 and J is TRBJ2-7; 9 bases are a match to TRBD2. The CDR3 is 17 amino acids. The germline V gene has CDR1 KGHSH and CDR2 LQKENI. CDR3 sequence (DNA): TGTGCCAGCTCGCAGCGCCCCCTACTAGCGGGCTCCGACGAGCAGTACTTC. This codes for CASSQRPLLAGSDEQYF.

This clonotype came up a few times. The chain joins TRBV9 to TRBJ2-5; possibly TRBD2 for D (5 bases). The CDR3 loop spans 14 amino acids. The germline V gene encodes CDR1 SGDLS and CDR2 YYNGEE. Trimming shortened V by 3 bases and J by 7 bases, and 16 bases separated the two germline ends. The DNA for the CDR3 is TGTGCCAGCAGCGACGTGGGAGCCTCCGCGACCCAGTACTTC. As protein: CASSDVGASATQYF.

As regards this clonotype: The junction departs from the called germline gene at one end, perhaps through a read error. The chain joins TRBV18 to TRBJ2-2, with D possibly matching TRBD2 (5 bases). The CDR3 has 14 residues. CDR1 and CDR2 from the germline V gene are KGHSH and LQKENI. CDR3 sequence (DNA): TGTGCCAGCTCACTGACACGGAACACCGGGGAGCTGTTATTT. It yields the protein CASSLTRNTGELLF.

Only a few counts were recorded for this clonotype. CDR3 region: CASSWASGVYEQYF. CDR3 in DNA: TGTGCCAGTAGTTGGGCTAGCGGGGTCTACGAGCAGTACTTC. The chain carries TRBV19 and TRBJ2-7, with 9 bases matching TRBD2. The CDR3 sequence is 14 residues long. Germline lookup yields CDR1 LNHDA and CDR2 SQIVND (reference sequence). Trimming took 5 bases from V and 3 from J; bases not matched to a gene: 5.